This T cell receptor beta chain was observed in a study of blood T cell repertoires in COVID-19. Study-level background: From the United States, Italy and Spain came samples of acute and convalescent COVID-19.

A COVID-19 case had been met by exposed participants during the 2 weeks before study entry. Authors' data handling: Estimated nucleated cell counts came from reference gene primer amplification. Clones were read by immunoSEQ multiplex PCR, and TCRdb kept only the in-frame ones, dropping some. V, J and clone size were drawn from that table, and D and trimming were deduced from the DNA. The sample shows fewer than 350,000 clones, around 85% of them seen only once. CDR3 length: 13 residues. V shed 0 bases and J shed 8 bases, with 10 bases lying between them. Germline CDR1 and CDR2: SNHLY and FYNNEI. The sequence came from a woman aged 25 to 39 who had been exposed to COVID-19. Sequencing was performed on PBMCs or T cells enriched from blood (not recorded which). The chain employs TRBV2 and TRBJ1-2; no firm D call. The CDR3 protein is CASSEAQPIGYTF. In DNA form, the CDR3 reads TGTGCCAGCAGTGAAGCGCAACCTATCGGCTACACCTTC. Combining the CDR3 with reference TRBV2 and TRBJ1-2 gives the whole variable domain EPEVTQTPSHQVTQMGQEVILRCVPISNHLYFYWYRQILGQKVEFLVSFYNNEISEKSEIFDDQFSVERPDGSNFTLKIRSTKLEDSAMYFCASSEAQPIGYTFGSGTRLTVV.